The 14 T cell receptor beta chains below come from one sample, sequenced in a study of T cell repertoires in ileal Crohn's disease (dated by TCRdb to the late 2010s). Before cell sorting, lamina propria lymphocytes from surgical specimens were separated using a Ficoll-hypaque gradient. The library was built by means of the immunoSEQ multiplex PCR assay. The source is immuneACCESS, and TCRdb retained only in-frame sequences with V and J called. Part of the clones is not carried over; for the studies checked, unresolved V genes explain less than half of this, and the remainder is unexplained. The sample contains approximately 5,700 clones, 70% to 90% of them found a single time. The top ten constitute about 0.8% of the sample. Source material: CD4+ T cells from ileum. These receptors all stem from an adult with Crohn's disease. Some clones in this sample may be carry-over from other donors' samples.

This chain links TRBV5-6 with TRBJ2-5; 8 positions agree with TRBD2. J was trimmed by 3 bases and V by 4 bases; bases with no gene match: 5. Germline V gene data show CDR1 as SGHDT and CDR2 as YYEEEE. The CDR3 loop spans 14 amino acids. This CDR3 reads CASSRKGLEETQYF. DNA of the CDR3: TGTGCCAGCAGCAGGAAGGGACTAGAAGAGACCCAGTACTTC.

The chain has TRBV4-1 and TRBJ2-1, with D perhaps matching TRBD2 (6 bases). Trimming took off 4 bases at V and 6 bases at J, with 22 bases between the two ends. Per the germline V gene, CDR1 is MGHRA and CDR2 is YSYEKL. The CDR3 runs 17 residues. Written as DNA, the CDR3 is TGCGCCAGCAGCCCAGCTCCGGGTCGGGAGTTAGGCAATGAGCAGTTCTTC. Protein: CASSPAPGRELGNEQFF.

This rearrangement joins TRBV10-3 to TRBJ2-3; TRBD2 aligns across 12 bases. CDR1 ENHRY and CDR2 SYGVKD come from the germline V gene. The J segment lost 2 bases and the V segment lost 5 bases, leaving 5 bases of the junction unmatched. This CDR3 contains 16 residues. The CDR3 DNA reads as TGTGCCATCAGTTCAAGGACTAGCGGGGCCACAGATACGCAGTATTTT. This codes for CAISSRTSGATDTQYF.

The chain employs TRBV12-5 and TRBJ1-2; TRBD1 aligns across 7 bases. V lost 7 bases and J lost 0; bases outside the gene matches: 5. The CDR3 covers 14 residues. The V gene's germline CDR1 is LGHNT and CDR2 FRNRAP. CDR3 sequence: CASAYGTANYGYTF. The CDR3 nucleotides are TGTGCTAGTGCCTACGGGACAGCTAACTATGGCTACACCTTC.

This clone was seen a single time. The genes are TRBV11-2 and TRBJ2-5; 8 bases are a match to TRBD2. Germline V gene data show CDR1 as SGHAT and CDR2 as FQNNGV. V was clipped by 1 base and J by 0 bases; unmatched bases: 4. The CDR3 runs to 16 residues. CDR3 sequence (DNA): TGTGCCAGCAGCTTAGGCGCACTAGCGGACCAAGAGACCCAGTACTTC. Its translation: CASSLGALADQETQYF.

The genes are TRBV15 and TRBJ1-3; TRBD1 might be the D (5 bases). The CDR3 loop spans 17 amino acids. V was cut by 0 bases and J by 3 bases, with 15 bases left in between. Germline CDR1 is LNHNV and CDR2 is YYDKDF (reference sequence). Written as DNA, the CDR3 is TGTGCCACCAGCAGAGAAGGGGTCACCGCGTATGGAAACACCATATATTTT. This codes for CATSREGVTAYGNTIYF.

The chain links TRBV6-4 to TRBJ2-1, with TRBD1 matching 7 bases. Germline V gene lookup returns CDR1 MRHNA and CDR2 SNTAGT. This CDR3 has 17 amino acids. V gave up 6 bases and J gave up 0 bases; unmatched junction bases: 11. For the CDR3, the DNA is TGTGCCAGCAGAAACCCCGGGACAGTTAACTCCTACAATGAGCAGTTCTTC. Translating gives CASRNPGTVNSYNEQFF.

The CDR3 region is CASGWTGGSYEQYF. CDR3 DNA sequence: TGTGCTAGTGGCTGGACAGGGGGTTCCTACGAGCAGTACTTC. The rearrangement joins TRBV12-5 to TRBJ2-7, with 10 bases aligning to TRBD1. V was pared by 6 bases and J by 1 base, with 3 bases of the junction left unmatched. This CDR3 has 14 amino acids. The germline V gene has CDR1 LGHNT and CDR2 FRNRAP.

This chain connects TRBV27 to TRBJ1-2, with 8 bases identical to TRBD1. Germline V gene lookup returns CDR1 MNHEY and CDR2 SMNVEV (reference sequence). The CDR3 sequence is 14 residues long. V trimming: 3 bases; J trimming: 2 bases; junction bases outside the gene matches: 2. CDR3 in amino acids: CASSFQGANYGYTF. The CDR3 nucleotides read TGTGCCAGCAGTTTTCAGGGGGCGAACTATGGCTACACCTTC.

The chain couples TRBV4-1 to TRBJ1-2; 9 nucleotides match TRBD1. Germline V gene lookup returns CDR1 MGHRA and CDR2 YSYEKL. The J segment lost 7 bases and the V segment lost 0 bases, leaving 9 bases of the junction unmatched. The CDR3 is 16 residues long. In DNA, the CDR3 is TGCGCCAGCAGCCAAGACCCCGGGACAGGGAGGGGTGGCTACACCTTC. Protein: CASSQDPGTGRGGYTF.

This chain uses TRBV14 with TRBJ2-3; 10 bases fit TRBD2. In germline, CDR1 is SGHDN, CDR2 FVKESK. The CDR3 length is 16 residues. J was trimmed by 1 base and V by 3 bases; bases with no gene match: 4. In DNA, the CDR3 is TGTGCCAGCAGCCATCTAGCGGGAGCGGGCACAGATACGCAGTATTTT. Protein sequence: CASSHLAGAGTDTQYF.

As DNA, the CDR3 is TGTGCCATCAGGACTCCTTGGCGGGAGTTGGTAAAGACCCAGTACTTC. Translation gives CAIRTPWRELVKTQYF. The V call is TRBV10-3, the J call TRBJ2-5; 7 nucleotides match TRBD2. Trimming at V came to 6 bases and at J to 6 bases, leaving 16 bases not matched to a gene. The CDR3 consists of 16 residues. Germline V gene sequence: CDR1 ENHRY, CDR2 SYGVKD.

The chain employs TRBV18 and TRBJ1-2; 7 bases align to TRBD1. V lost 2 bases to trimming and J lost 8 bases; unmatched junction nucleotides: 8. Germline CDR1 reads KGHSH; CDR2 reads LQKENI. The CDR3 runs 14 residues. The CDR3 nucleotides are TGTGCCAGCTCACCAGGGGGGACAGCTGAGGGCTACACCTTC. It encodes CASSPGGTAEGYTF. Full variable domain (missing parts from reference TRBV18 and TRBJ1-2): NAGVMQNPRHLVRRRGQEARLRCSPMKGHSHVYWYRQLPEEGLKFMVYLQKENIIDESGMPKERFSAEFPKEGPSILRIQQVVRGDSAAYFCASSPGGTAEGYTFGSGTRLTVV.

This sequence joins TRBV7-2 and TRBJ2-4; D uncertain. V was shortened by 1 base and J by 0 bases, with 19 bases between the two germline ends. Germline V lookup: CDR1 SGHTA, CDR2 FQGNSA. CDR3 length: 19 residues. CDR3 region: CASSLDSFGKKEAKNIQYF. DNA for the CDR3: TGTGCCAGCAGCTTAGACAGCTTTGGTAAAAAGGAAGCCAAAAACATTCAGTACTTC.